The entry that follows covers one TCR beta chain sequence. Its antigen is not yet known. The sample holds no much larger clone one base away, and base qualities are not on file. This entry is derived from a study of shared clonotypes between healthy human individuals (TCRdb year 2020). Some background on the complete study: The cohort comprised two women and a few men aged 18 to 49 years. The study deeply sequenced blood TCR repertoires of five healthy adults to estimate repertoire size and the extent of clonotype sharing between individuals. Between about 0.9 and 9 billion PBMCs per donor were obtained by leukapheresis. Libraries were prepared and TCR repertoires were sequenced by different laboratories using diverse techniques, in order to increase sequencing depth and limit assay-specific biases. Per donor, three plates each were used for CD4 naive and CD4 memory, two for CD8 naive, and one for CD8 memory.

Using the deep immunoSEQ assay, multiplex PCR amplified TCR CDR3 regions from genomic DNA. Extracted genomic DNA from each cell subset was spread evenly across all wells of several immunoSEQ 96-well plates, with each plate serving as a replicate. For sorted subsets, roughly 190 ng of genomic DNA, equivalent to 25,000 to 35,000 T cell genomes, went into each replicate PCR. Purified libraries were quantified with a Qubit 3.0 fluorometer, sized on a Bioanalyzer 2100, and re-quantified with the KAPA Library Quantification kit. Every immunoSEQ 96-well plate was sequenced on a dedicated single-read 150-cycle Illumina NextSeq 550 flow cell. Concerning the study's data processing: Because only junctional sequences without quality scores were contained in the immunoSEQ output, filtering matching that applied to full-length reads could not be performed. To assign V/J genes and CDR3, sequences were annotated using PyIR, a Python wrapper for IgBLAST v1.9, with IMGT germline references. Any read was removed if the V/J assignment was weak (E-value above 1e-6), the CDR3 was missing, or the read contained stop codons, out-of-frame junctions, or ambiguous translated residues. V3J clonotypes were defined as sequences sharing the same inferred V gene, J gene, and CDR3 amino acid sequence. To compute the percentage overlap between repertoires, the number of shared unique clonotypes was divided by the size of the smaller repertoire. RTK rarefaction, the Chao1 estimator, and Recon v2.1 estimates of unobserved clonotypes were used to assess repertoire richness. For all TCRbeta clonotypes obtained by the gDNA method from four donors, generation probabilities were computed with OLGA. This immuneACCESS table, as held by TCRdb, lists in-frame sequences with V and J called but not all clones. Of the missing ones, under half trace to an unresolved V gene in checked studies; the others have no known cause. The V and J calls and clone size come from that table; D and trimming were worked out from the DNA. This sample lists about 1.5 million clones; roughly 96% were detected once. Roughly 1.2% of the sample is in the top ten clones.

From cysteine to phenylalanine, the CDR3 is 13 amino acids long. CDR3 DNA only is kept here, 39 bases in frame from base 1. Relative to germline, V is 4 bases shorter and J is 0 bases shorter, with 6 bases between their ends. The germline V gene provides CDR1 SGHRS and CDR2 YFSETQ. The donors were healthy, HIV-negative adults with no recently reported acute infections or vaccinations. Every donor was a Caucasian adult living in Nashville, Tennessee, USA. Magnetic negative selection was used to enrich CD4+ T cells, after which naive cells were positively selected on CD45RA and the negative fraction became the memory subset. After blood collection by leukapheresis, PBMCs were isolated using Ficoll-Histopaque density gradient centrifugation and then cryopreserved in the vapor phase of liquid nitrogen. Analytical flow cytometry was used to check the purity and quantity of each magnetically sorted T cell population. Genomic DNA was isolated from each sorted fraction and quantified by UV absorbance on a Nanodrop 2000c.

The paper's findings and limits, for the study overall: Naive subsets generally had larger estimated clonotype richness than memory subsets. Pairwise subsampling led to the expectation that sequencing depth would affect the degree of clonotype sharing among donors. Only blood was sampled, and tissue TCR repertoires likely differ from those in blood. Sharing across a handful of donors was observed for approximately 4.6% of naive CD4, under 4% of naive CD8, over 2% of memory CD4, and 0.4% of memory CD8 clonotypes. Clonotypes shared by all four sorted-subset donors showed higher generation probabilities than non-shared clonotypes. Rarefaction of sorted-subset datasets indicated incomplete sequencing despite the large sequencing depth. Because the study included only a small number of donors, the genetic and exposure-history diversity represented was limited.

This clonotype was sampled from a young man in good health. The sequenced sample was naive CD4+ T cells sorted from blood. The sample's cell subset or site, from its label and the paper: CD45RA+ positively selected. The chain was built from TRBV5-1 and TRBJ2-3; no D gene call is confident. CDR3 loop: CASSETSTDTQYF. The nucleotide sequence reads as follows: TGCGCCAGCAGCGAGACCAGCACAGATACGCAGTATTTT.